Included here is one T cell receptor (beta chain) sequence, with context. Its antigen remains undetermined. No much larger clonotype is one base removed from it; base qualities were not supplied. These data come from a study of OX40 agonist ivuxolimab in advanced cancers. Describing the broader study: Ivuxolimab, which targeted the costimulatory receptor OX40 (CD134), was an agonistic, fully human IgG2 monoclonal antibody. Intravenous ivuxolimab was administered to patients every 2 weeks at six dose levels: 0.01, 0.1, 0.3, 1.5, 3 and 10 mg/kg. Of the roughly 52 patients in dose escalation, about 20 had hepatocellular carcinoma, about 15 had melanoma, 9 had renal cell carcinoma and 9 had head and neck cancer. In the dose-escalation cohort, approximately 83% of patients were male, and the mean age was 60 years with a range of roughly 20 to 85. Patients were allowed to have had prior anti-PD-1, anti-PD-L1 or anti-CTLA-4 therapy, and 30% to 40% of the dose-escalation patients had been treated with checkpoint inhibitors. Partial responses occurred in three dose-escalation patients, of whom one had hepatocellular carcinoma and two had cutaneous melanoma. Peripheral TCRbeta sequencing was intended to test whether TCR sequence diversity was altered and clonal T-cell expansion was caused by ivuxolimab. The paper describes the monotherapy dose-escalation part (N of about 52 patients) of the phase I trial of ivuxolimab.

The trial excluded patients who had a history of autoimmune disease or who were on systemic immunosuppression. Peripheral blood for TCR sequencing was collected from all dose cohorts at baseline, on cycle 4 day 1, and on cycle 7 day 1. The samples were taken from a phase I, first-in-human, multicenter, open-label dose-escalation trial of ivuxolimab. Adults with locally advanced or metastatic melanoma, renal cell, hepatocellular, or head and neck squamous cell carcinoma were enrolled in the trial. Before TCR sequencing, CD4+ T cells and CD8+ T cells were sorted from peripheral blood as separate populations. The CDR3 runs 18 amino acids, cysteine and phenylalanine included. The kept DNA is CDR3 alone, 54 bases in frame from the first base. The germline V gene sets CDR1 to SGHTA and CDR2 to FQGNSA. V loses 4 bases at its end and J loses 0 bases; junction bases beyond the gene matches: 6. Genomic DNA was extracted from sorted cells for sequencing of the TCRbeta CDR3 region. The immunoSEQ Assay was used for sequencing of TCRbeta CDR3 regions. TCRdb retrieved this table from immuneACCESS and kept in-frame rearrangements only. Not all clones are present; in checked studies, unresolved V genes account for under half, and no reason is known for the remainder. The sample table records tens of thousands of clones; roughly nine tenths of these occur just once. The top ten clones comprise about 0.94% of the sample.

What the study reported, not specific to this receptor: Low levels of normalized T-cell clonal expansion were also seen in some nonresponding patients. On average, CD8+ T cells showed more expanded clones than CD4+ T cells after ivuxolimab. At doses of 0.1 to 3.0 mg/kg, clonal expansion of both CD4+ and CD8+ blood T cells was observed from baseline to week 6. Partial responders in the 0.1-3.0 mg/kg groups had among the lowest normalized peripheral clonal expansion, especially among CD8+ T cells. Antigen specificity was not determined for the clonally expanded peripheral T cells.

Here the chain combines TRBV7-2 and TRBJ2-1; 13 of the junction bases match TRBD2. This material consisted of CD4+ or CD8+ T cells sorted from blood, taken in a trial of the OX40 agonist ivuxolimab. This receptor was identified in an adult with an advanced solid tumor such as melanoma, head and neck, liver or kidney cancer. The base sequence is TGTGCCAGCAGCTCAGGACTAGCGGGGGCCTTCTCCTACAATGAGCAGTTCTTC. It codes for CASSSGLAGAFSYNEQFF. With the rest looked up from the reference TRBV7-2 and TRBJ2-1 genes rather than sequenced, the full variable domain is GAGVSQSPSNKVTEKGKDVELRCDPISGHTALYWYRQSLGQGLEFLIYFQGNSAPDKSGLPSDRFSAERTGGSVSTLTIQRTQQEDSAVYLCASSSGLAGAFSYNEQFFGPGTRLTVL.